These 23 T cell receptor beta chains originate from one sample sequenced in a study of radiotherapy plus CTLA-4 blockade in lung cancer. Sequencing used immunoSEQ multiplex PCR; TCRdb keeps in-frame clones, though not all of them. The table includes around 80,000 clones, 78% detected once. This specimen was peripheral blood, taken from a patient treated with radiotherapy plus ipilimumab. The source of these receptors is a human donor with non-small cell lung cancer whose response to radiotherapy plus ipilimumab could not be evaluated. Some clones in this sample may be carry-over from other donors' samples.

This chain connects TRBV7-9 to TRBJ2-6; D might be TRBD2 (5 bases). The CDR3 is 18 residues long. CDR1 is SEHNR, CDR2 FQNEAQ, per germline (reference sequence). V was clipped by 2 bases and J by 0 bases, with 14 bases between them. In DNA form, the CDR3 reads TGTGCCAGCAGCTTAAGGGCTGCCGGAGGCTCTGGGGCCAACGTCCTGACTTTC. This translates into CASSLRAAGGSGANVLTF.

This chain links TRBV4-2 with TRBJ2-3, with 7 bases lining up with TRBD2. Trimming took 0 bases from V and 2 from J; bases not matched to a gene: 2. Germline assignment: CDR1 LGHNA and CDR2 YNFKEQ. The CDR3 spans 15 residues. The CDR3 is CASSQDGGDTDTQYF. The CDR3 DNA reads TGTGCCAGCAGCCAAGATGGGGGGGACACAGATACGCAGTATTTT.

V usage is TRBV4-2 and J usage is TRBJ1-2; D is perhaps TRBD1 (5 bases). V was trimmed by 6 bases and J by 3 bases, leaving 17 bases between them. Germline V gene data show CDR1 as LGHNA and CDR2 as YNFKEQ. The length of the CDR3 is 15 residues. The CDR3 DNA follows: TGTGCCAGCAGTCCTACGTTCCAGGGCTACTATGGCTACACCTTC. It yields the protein CASSPTFQGYYGYTF.

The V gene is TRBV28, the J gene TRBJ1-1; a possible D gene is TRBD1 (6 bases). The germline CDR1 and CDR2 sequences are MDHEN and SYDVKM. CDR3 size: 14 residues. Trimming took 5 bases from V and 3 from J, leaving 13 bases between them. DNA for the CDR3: TGTGCCAGCAGTCCCTCCAGGGGTTACACTGAAGCTTTCTTT. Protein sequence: CASSPSRGYTEAFF.

The CDR3 sequence is CASSTLGQGDNSPLHF. The CDR3 DNA reads TGCGCCAGCAGCACCCTTGGACAGGGGGATAATTCACCCCTCCACTTT. V and J are TRBV5-1 and TRBJ1-6; the match to TRBD1 covers 10 bases. Germline values: CDR1 SGHRS, CDR2 YFSETQ. The junction had 6 bases not matched to a gene; V was cut back by 4 bases and J by 5 bases. The CDR3 runs to 16 residues.

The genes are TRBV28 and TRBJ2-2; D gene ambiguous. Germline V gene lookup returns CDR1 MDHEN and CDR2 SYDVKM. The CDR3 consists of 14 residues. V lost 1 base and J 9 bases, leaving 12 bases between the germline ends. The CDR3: CASSLSLFGWELFF. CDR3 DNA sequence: TGTGCCAGCAGTTTATCCCTTTTCGGGTGGGAGCTGTTTTTT. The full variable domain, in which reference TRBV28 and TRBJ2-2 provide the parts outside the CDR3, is DVKVTQSSRYLVKRTGEKVFLECVQDMDHENMFWYRQDPGLGLRLIYFSYDVKMKEKGDIPEGYSVSREKKERFSLILESASTNQTSMYLCASSLSLFGWELFFGEGSRLTVL.

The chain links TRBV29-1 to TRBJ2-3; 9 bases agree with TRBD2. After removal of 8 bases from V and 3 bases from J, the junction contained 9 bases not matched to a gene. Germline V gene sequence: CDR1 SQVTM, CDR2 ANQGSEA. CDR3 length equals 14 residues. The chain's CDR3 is CSHAALAGTDTQYF. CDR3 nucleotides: TGCAGCCACGCGGCTCTAGCGGGAACAGATACGCAGTATTTT.

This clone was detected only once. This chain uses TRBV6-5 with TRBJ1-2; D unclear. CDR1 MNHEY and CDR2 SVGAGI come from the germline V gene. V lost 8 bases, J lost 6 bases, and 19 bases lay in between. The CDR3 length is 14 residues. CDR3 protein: CASRSAEQFHGYTF. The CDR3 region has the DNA TGTGCCAGCCGAAGCGCGGAGCAGTTTCATGGCTACACCTTC.

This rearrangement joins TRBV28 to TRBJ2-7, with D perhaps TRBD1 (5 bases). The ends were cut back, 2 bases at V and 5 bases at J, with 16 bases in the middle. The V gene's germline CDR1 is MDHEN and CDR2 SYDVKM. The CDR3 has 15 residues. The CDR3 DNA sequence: TGTGCCAGCAGTTTACGGCAGGGCCTACGGAACGAGCAGTACTTC. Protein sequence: CASSLRQGLRNEQYF.

CDR3 amino acids: CASRDPQAQTF. DNA of the CDR3: TGTGCCAGCAGGGATCCACAGGCGCAGACCTTC. The chain uses TRBV6-5 and TRBJ1-2; D possibly corresponds to TRBD1 (5 bases). Germline V CDR1 and CDR2: MNHEY, SVGAGI. The CDR3 totals 11 residues. V was clipped by 6 bases and J by 14 bases, with 16 bases between them.

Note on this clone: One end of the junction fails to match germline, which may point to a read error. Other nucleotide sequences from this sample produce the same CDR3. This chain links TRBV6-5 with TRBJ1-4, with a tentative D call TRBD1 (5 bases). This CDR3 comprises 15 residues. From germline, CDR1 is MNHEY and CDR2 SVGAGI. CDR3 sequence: CASSYSFRANEKLFF. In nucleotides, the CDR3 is TGTGCCAGCAGTTACTCATTCAGGGCCAATGAAAAGCTGTTTTTT.

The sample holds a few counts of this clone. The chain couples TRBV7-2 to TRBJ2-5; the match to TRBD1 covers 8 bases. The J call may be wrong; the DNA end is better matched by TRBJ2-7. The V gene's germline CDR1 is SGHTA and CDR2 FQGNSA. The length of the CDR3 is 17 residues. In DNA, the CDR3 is TGTGCCAGCAGCTTAAAGGCCCCTATAACAGGGGGCTACGAGCAGTACTTC. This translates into CASSLKAPITGGYEQYF.

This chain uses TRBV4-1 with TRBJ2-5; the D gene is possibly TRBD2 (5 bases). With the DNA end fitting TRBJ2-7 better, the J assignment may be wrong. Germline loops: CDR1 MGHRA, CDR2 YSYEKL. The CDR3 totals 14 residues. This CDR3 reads CASSLRGPNYEQYF. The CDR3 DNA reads TGCGCCAGCAGCCTACGGGGTCCAAACTACGAGCAGTACTTC.

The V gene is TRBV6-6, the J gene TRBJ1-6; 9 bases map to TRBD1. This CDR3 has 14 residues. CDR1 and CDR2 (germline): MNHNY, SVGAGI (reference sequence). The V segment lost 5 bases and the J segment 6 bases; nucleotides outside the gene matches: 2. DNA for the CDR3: TGTGCCAGCAGTATGGGACAGGGTAATTCACCCCTCCACTTT. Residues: CASSMGQGNSPLHF.

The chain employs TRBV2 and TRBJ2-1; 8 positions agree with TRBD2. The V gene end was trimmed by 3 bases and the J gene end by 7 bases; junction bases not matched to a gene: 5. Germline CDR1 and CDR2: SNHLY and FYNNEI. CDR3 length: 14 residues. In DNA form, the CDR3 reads TGTGCCAGCAGTGAGCGGGGGGCCTGGAATGAGCAGTTCTTC. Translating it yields CASSERGAWNEQFF.

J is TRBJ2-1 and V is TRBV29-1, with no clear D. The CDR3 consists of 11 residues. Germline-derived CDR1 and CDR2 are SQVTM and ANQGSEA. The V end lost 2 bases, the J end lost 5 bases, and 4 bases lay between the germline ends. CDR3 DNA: TGCAGCGTTGAACGAGACAATGAGCAGTTCTTC. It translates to CSVERDNEQFF.

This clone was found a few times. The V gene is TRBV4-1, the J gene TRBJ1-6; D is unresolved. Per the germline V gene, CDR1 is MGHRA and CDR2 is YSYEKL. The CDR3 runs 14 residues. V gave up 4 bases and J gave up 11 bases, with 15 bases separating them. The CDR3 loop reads CASSLHWRDPPLHF. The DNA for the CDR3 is TGCGCCAGCAGCCTCCACTGGAGGGATCCACCCCTCCACTTT.

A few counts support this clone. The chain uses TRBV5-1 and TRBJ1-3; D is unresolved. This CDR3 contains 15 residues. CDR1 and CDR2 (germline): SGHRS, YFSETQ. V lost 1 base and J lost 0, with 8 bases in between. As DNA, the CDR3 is TGCGCCAGCAGCTTGTACGGTAGCTCTGGAAACACCATATATTTT. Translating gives CASSLYGSSGNTIYF. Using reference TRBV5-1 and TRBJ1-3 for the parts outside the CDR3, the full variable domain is KAGVTQTPRYLIKTRGQQVTLSCSPISGHRSVSWYQQTPGQGLQFLFEYFSETQRNKGNFPGRFSGRQFSNSRSEMNVSTLELGDSALYLCASSLYGSSGNTIYFGEGSWLTVV.

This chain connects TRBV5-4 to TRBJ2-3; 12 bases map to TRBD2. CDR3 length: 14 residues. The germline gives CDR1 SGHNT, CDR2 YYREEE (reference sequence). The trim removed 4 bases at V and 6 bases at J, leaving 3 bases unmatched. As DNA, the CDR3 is TGTGCCAGCAGCCTAGCGGGGGGGCCCGATACGCAGTATTTT. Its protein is CASSLAGGPDTQYF.

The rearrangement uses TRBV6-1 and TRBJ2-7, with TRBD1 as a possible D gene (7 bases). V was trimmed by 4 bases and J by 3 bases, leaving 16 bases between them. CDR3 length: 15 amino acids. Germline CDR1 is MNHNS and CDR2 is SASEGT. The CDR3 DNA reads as TGTGCCAGCAGTGTAGGTCAGGGGGGTGGCTACGAGCAGTACTTC. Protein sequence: CASSVGQGGGYEQYF.

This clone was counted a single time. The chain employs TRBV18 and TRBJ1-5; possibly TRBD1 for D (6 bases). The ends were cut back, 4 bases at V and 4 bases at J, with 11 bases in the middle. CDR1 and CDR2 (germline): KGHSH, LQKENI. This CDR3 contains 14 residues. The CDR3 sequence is CASSQSRGNQPQHF. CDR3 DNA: TGTGCCAGCTCACAAAGCAGGGGAAATCAGCCCCAGCATTTT. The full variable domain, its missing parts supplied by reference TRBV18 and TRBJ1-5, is NAGVMQNPRHLVRRRGQEARLRCSPMKGHSHVYWYRQLPEEGLKFMVYLQKENIIDESGMPKERFSAEFPKEGPSILRIQQVVRGDSAAYFCASSQSRGNQPQHFGDGTRLSIL.

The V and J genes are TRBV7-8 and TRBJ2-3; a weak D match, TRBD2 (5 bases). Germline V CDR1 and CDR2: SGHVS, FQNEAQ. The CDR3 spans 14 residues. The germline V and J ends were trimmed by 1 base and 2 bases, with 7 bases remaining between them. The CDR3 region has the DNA TGTGCCAGCAGCTTAGGGACTTCCACAGATACGCAGTATTTT. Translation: CASSLGTSTDTQYF.

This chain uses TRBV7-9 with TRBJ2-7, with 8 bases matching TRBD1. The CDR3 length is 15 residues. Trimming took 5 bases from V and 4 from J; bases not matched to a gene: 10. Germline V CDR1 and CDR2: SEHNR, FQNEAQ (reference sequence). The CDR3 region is CASSHSPGTGYEQYF. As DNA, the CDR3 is TGTGCCAGCAGCCATTCTCCGGGGACAGGTTACGAGCAGTACTTC.